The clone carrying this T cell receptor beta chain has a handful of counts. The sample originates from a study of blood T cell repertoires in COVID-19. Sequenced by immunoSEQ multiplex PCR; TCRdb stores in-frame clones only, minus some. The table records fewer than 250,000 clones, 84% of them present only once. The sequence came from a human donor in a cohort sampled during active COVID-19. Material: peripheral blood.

As DNA, the CDR3 is TGTGCCAGCAGCAAAGACAGCCCCCCAAACAATGAGCAGTTCTTC. Translating gives CASSKDSPPNNEQFF. The chain joins TRBV21-1 to TRBJ2-1; the table's D call, TRBD1, was not checked against the DNA. TRBV21-1 is reported as a pseudogene. The CDR3 is 15 residues long.